The T cell receptor (beta chain) under discussion was sequenced for a study of T-cell memory formation after mild COVID-19. Germline assignment: CDR1 KGHDR and CDR2 SFDVKD. V lost 4 bases to trimming and J lost 3 bases; unmatched junction nucleotides: 11. The CDR3 length is 17 residues. UMIs and sample barcodes were carried by the TCR alpha and TCR beta cDNA libraries that 5'RACE produced using constant-segment primers. TCRdb analysed the 5' RACE reads with MiXCR anew, one entry per CDR3 protein. Of fewer than 250,000 distinct CDR3 sequences listed, 25% to 35% are singletons. The chain combines TRBV24-1 with TRBJ2-1; 7 bases map to TRBD2. The sequence came from an adult woman who had mild COVID-19 (a few samples of this study predate the infection). Cell type and time point are not known. The specimen was PBMCs or a T cell subset sorted from them (not recorded which). CDR3 in DNA: TGTGCCACCAGTGACATTAGCGTAGCGGGTAACTACAATGAGCAGTTCTTC. Translating it yields CATSDISVAGNYNEQFF.